This T cell receptor beta chain was sequenced for a study of blood T cell repertoires in COVID-19. Turning to the study itself: Collection of acute and convalescent COVID-19 samples took place in the United States, Italy and Spain. Sample material is recorded as cDNA or gDNA derived from T cells, B-cell-depleted T cells, or PBMCs.

Unmatched junction bases numbered 14, after V lost 3 bases and J lost 13 bases. This CDR3 is built from 15 residues. CDR1 is WSHSY and CDR2 is SAAADI in the germline V gene. Authors' processing steps: It was from reference gene primer amplification that nucleated cell counts were estimated. Assay: immunoSEQ multiplex PCR; the TCRdb copy retains only in-frame clones and omits some. The DNA was the basis for D and trimming; V, J and clone size are from that table. The table lists around 90,000 clones, 85% of them singletons, with around 11% in the top ten. This clonotype was sampled from a woman in her 70s with active or convalescent COVID-19. Sequencing used peripheral blood. The chain has TRBV10-2 and TRBJ2-5; 10 bases match TRBD2. Written as DNA, the CDR3 is TGCGCCAGCAGTGATGTGTCTAGCGGGGGACCCCCCCCGTACTTC. Translating it yields CASSDVSSGGPPPYF.